This passage covers 3 T cell receptor beta chains from one sample sequenced in a study of shared clonotypes between healthy human individuals. Profiled with immunoSEQ multiplex PCR; TCRdb holds only in-frame clones, not every one. This sample yields about 490,000 clones, of which 81% are seen a single time; about 12% belongs to the top ten. Sample: PBMCs. The receptors originated from a woman between 40 and 55 years old in good health. Some clones in this sample may be carry-over from other donors' samples.

For this clone: This sequence is one base from a far larger clone and is likely a read error. The V and J genes are TRBV11-2 and TRBJ2-3, with no clear D. The CDR3 has 11 amino acids. The V end lost 4 bases, the J end lost 9 bases, and 8 bases lay between the germline ends. In germline, CDR1 is SGHAT, CDR2 FQNNGV. The CDR3 sequence is CASSSLQTQYF. CDR3 DNA: TGTGCCAGCAGCTCCTTACAAACGCAGTATTTT.

The rearrangement links TRBV6-4 to TRBJ2-1; 10 nucleotides agree with TRBD2. CDR1 and CDR2 (germline): MRHNA, SNTAGT. V lost 6 bases to trimming and J lost 3 bases; unmatched junction nucleotides: 8. The CDR3 spans 16 residues. The CDR3 DNA reads as TGTGCCAGCAGCCCTGCGCTAGCGGGAGACTACAATGAGCAGTTCTTC. Encoded protein: CASSPALAGDYNEQFF.

The gene calls are TRBV6-1 and TRBJ1-1; no clear D gene. Trimming stripped 6 bases from V and 1 base from J, with 6 bases between. The CDR3 has 12 amino acids. CDR1 is MNHNS, CDR2 SASEGT, per germline. CDR3 sequence (DNA): TGTGCCAGCAGCCAACAGAACACTGAAGCTTTCTTT. Its protein product is CASSQQNTEAFF.